This T cell receptor beta chain emerged from a study of T cells in Graves' hyperthyroidism and ophthalmopathy. The study's findings and limits: The blood repertoire included most of the expanded thyroid clonotypes above 0.001. Ophthalmopathy and stable hyperthyroidism were told apart by a 13 V-J model.

As regards this clonotype: Its antigen remains unknown.

TCR beta CDR3 regions were amplified from RNA transcripts. RT-PCR in the first round (using the HTBI primer set) targeted the TCR CDR3. A single record per CDR3 protein comes from TCRdb applying MiXCR to the multiplex PCR reads. The sample holds fewer than 750,000 distinct CDR3 sequences, more than 14% seen once. Criteria for exclusion of patients were uncontrolled infection, other autoimmune disease, pregnancy or lactation. Fresh peripheral blood, approximately 10 ml, was the source of the PBMCs. V lost 5 bases to trimming and J lost 0 bases; unmatched junction nucleotides: 6. This CDR3 contains 17 residues. Looked up from germline, CDR1 is SGHTA and CDR2 is FQGNSA.

This clonotype was sampled from a woman between 45 and 60 years old with Graves' ophthalmopathy. The material sequenced was blood. The V gene is TRBV7-2, the J gene TRBJ2-6; 8 positions agree with TRBD1. DNA of the CDR3: TGTGCCAGCAGCCACAGGGGGATGAGCTCTGGGGCCAACGTCCTGACTTTC. Protein product: CASSHRGMSSGANVLTF.